This is a list of T cell receptor beta chains from one sample in a study of blood T cell repertoires in COVID-19. TCRdb's copy holds only in-frame clones and misses some; the assay was immunoSEQ multiplex PCR. The sample lists 110,000 to 150,000 clones; more than 65% were seen once. The source material was peripheral blood. All receptors derive from a man between 60 and 70 years old with active or convalescent COVID-19. CDR3s include the opening cysteine and the closing phenylalanine or tryptophan. The order of the fields is V gene, clone size, D gene, J gene, CDR3 length, CDR3 protein, CDR3 DNA. A D gene is named only where the DNA matches it firmly. Rows give clone size only sometimes, using once, few, many, or a class for an expanded clone.

v_gene: TRBV7-2
abundance: NA
d_gene: NA
j_gene: TRBJ2-5
len: 15
CDR3aa: CASSLAVTGEETQYF
CDR3nt: TGTGCCAGCAGCTTAGCGGTGACAGGAGAAGAGACCCAGTACTTC

v_gene: TRBV13
abundance: NA
d_gene: TRBD2
j_gene: TRBJ2-1
len: 15
CDR3aa: CASSYRTSGSHEQFF
CDR3nt: TGTGCCAGCAGCTACCGGACTAGCGGGAGCCATGAGCAGTTCTTC

v_gene: TRBV6-1
abundance: NA
d_gene: TRBD1
j_gene: TRBJ1-5
len: 16
CDR3aa: CASSDRTGSINQPQHF
CDR3nt: TGTGCCAGCAGTGACAGGACAGGGTCCATTAATCAGCCCCAGCATTTT

v_gene: TRBV9
abundance: NA
d_gene: TRBD1
j_gene: TRBJ2-1
len: 17
CDR3aa: CASSDSDRRPNYNEQFF
CDR3nt: TGTGCCAGCAGCGACTCGGACAGGCGGCCGAATTACAATGAGCAGTTCTTC

v_gene: TRBV28
abundance: NA
d_gene: TRBD1
j_gene: TRBJ1-2
len: 14
CDR3aa: CASSRGQGAYGYTF
CDR3nt: TGTGCCAGCAGCCGAGGACAGGGGGCCTATGGCTACACCTTC

v_gene: TRBV24-1
abundance: NA
d_gene: NA
j_gene: TRBJ2-3
len: 13
CDR3aa: CATSRQGTDTQYF
CDR3nt: TGTGCCACCAGTAGACAGGGCACAGATACGCAGTATTTT

v_gene: TRBV11-2
abundance: NA
d_gene: TRBD1
j_gene: TRBJ2-5
len: 15
CDR3aa: CASSWGQGSQETQYF
CDR3nt: TGTGCCAGCAGCTGGGGACAGGGATCCCAAGAGACCCAGTACTTC

v_gene: TRBV18
abundance: NA
d_gene: NA
j_gene: TRBJ2-6
len: 12
CDR3aa: CASSNGANVLTF
CDR3nt: TGTGCCAGCTCCAATGGGGCCAACGTCCTGACTTTC

v_gene: TRBV7-2
abundance: NA
d_gene: NA
j_gene: TRBJ2-1
len: 16
CDR3aa: CASSLVGTRSNNEQFF
CDR3nt: TGTGCCAGCAGCTTAGTGGGGACTCGAAGTAACAATGAGCAGTTCTTC

v_gene: TRBV2
abundance: NA
d_gene: TRBD1
j_gene: TRBJ2-7
len: 13
CDR3aa: CASSTGTVYEQYF
CDR3nt: TGTGCCAGCAGTACCGGGACAGTCTACGAGCAGTACTTC

v_gene: TRBV6-6
abundance: NA
d_gene: TRBD1
j_gene: TRBJ1-1
len: 14
CDR3aa: CASITQGRNTEAFF
CDR3nt: TGTGCCAGCATTACACAGGGGCGGAACACTGAAGCTTTCTTT

v_gene: TRBV10-1
abundance: few
d_gene: TRBD1
j_gene: TRBJ2-3
len: 14
CDR3aa: CASSGDRDRDTQYF
CDR3nt: TGCGCCAGCAGCGGGGACAGGGACCGGGATACGCAGTATTTT

v_gene: TRBV24-1
abundance: NA
d_gene: NA
j_gene: TRBJ2-1
len: 12
CDR3aa: CATSDFRSGQFF
CDR3nt: TGTGCCACCAGTGATTTCCGTAGCGGGCAGTTCTTC

v_gene: TRBV7-2
abundance: NA
d_gene: TRBD2
j_gene: TRBJ2-7
len: 15
CDR3aa: CASGYDASGTYEQYF
CDR3nt: TGTGCCAGCGGGTACGATGCTAGCGGCACCTACGAGCAGTACTTC

v_gene: TRBV25-1
abundance: NA
d_gene: TRBD2
j_gene: TRBJ2-2
len: 15
CDR3aa: CASSDDSGRAGELFF
CDR3nt: TGTGCCAGCAGTGACGATAGCGGGAGGGCCGGGGAGCTGTTTTTT

v_gene: TRBV5-1
abundance: NA
d_gene: NA
j_gene: TRBJ1-2
len: 15
CDR3aa: CASSLVTGENYGYTF
CDR3nt: TGCGCCAGCAGCTTGGTGACAGGAGAAAACTATGGCTACACCTTC

v_gene: TRBV5-4
abundance: NA
d_gene: NA
j_gene: TRBJ1-3
len: 15
CDR3aa: CASSLQGIYGNTIYF
CDR3nt: TGTGCCAGCAGCTTACAGGGTATTTATGGAAACACCATATATTTT

v_gene: TRBV4-3
abundance: NA
d_gene: TRBD2
j_gene: TRBJ2-5
len: 13
CDR3aa: CASSRGLQETQYF
CDR3nt: TGCGCCAGCAGCCGGGGACTACAAGAGACCCAGTACTTC

v_gene: TRBV5-4
abundance: NA
d_gene: NA
j_gene: TRBJ1-4
len: 15
CDR3aa: CASSLGGGGDEKLFF
CDR3nt: TGTGCCAGCAGCTTGGGGGGCGGAGGGGATGAAAAACTGTTTTTT

v_gene: TRBV25-1
abundance: few
d_gene: NA
j_gene: TRBJ2-5
len: 14
CDR3aa: CASSESLREETQYF
CDR3nt: TGTGCCAGCAGTGAATCTTTGCGGGAAGAGACCCAGTACTTC

v_gene: TRBV18
abundance: once
d_gene: NA
j_gene: TRBJ1-4
len: 14
CDR3aa: CASSLTEPGTLWFF
CDR3nt: TGTGCCAGCTCACTAACCGAACCGGGGACATTGTGGTTTTTT

v_gene: TRBV7-9
abundance: NA
d_gene: NA
j_gene: TRBJ2-3
len: 15
CDR3aa: CASSMTDAGADTQYF
CDR3nt: TGTGCCAGCAGCATGACAGACGCCGGCGCAGATACGCAGTATTTT

v_gene: TRBV11-3
abundance: NA
d_gene: NA
j_gene: TRBJ2-1
len: 14
CDR3aa: CASSKFRTGNEQFF
CDR3nt: TGTGCCAGCAGCAAATTCCGGACTGGTAATGAGCAGTTCTTC

v_gene: TRBV4-1
abundance: NA
d_gene: TRBD1
j_gene: TRBJ1-6
len: 19
CDR3aa: CASSQEGQGLVSYNSPLHF
CDR3nt: TGCGCCAGCAGCCAAGAAGGACAGGGATTAGTCTCCTATAATTCACCCCTCCACTTT

v_gene: TRBV29-1
abundance: NA
d_gene: TRBD2
j_gene: TRBJ2-3
len: 18
CDR3aa: CSVEGGGWGAGAGFTQYF
CDR3nt: TGCAGCGTTGAAGGGGGGGGATGGGGAGCGGGAGCAGGTTTTACGCAGTATTTT

v_gene: TRBV9
abundance: NA
d_gene: NA
j_gene: TRBJ2-1
len: 16
CDR3aa: CASSAATSTLGREQFF
CDR3nt: TGTGCCAGCAGCGCAGCTACTAGCACCCTTGGGCGTGAGCAGTTCTTC